A single sample gave rise to the 15 T cell receptor beta chains below, sequenced in a study of T cell responses to AZD1222 COVID-19 vaccine. Clones were sequenced by immunoSEQ multiplex PCR, and TCRdb holds only the in-frame ones, with some missing. The sample records 100,000 to 150,000 clones, 86% being singletons. The material was peripheral blood, obtained on day 0 of AZD1222 vaccination. The receptor set was obtained from an adult in good health.

The chain carries TRBV7-9 and TRBJ1-4, with D maybe TRBD1 (6 bases). CDR3 length equals 15 residues. With 7 bases removed from V and 5 bases from J, the gap between germline ends came to 17 bases. The V gene's germline CDR1 is SEHNR and CDR2 FQNEAQ (reference sequence). CDR3 coding DNA: TGTGCCAGCACCACCGAGGGGGGGCGGAATGAAAAACTGTTTTTT. It translates to CASTTEGGRNEKLFF.

The rearrangement uses TRBV4-3 and TRBJ1-6; no reliable D call. V lost 1 base to trimming and J lost 4 bases, with 11 bases between them. The CDR3 runs 16 residues. Germline V gene sequence: CDR1 LGHNA, CDR2 YSLEER. CDR3 loop: CASSQVVRDYNSPLHF. The CDR3 region has the DNA TGCGCCAGCAGCCAAGTGGTTCGCGATTATAATTCACCCCTCCACTTT.

The rearrangement joins TRBV11-1 to TRBJ2-2; TRBD2 aligns across 9 bases. This CDR3 region has 15 residues. Germline values: CDR1 SGHAT, CDR2 FQDESV (reference sequence). Losses at the gene ends were 4 bases for V and 4 bases for J; bases not matched to a gene: 4. CDR3 in DNA: TGTGCCAGCAGCTCCTGGCGGGGGGGCACCGGGGAGCTGTTTTTT. Protein sequence: CASSSWRGGTGELFF. Full variable domain (missing parts from reference TRBV11-1 and TRBJ2-2): EAEVAQSPRYKITEKSQAVAFWCDPISGHATLYWYRQILGQGPELLVQFQDESVVDDSQLPKDRFSAERLKGVDSTLKIQPAELGDSAMYLCASSSWRGGTGELFFGEGSRLTVL.

The rearrangement uses TRBV5-1 and TRBJ2-2, with a tentative D call TRBD2 (6 bases). Germline assignment: CDR1 SGHRS and CDR2 YFSETQ. This CDR3 spans 17 amino acids. Trimming removed 4 bases from V and 1 base from J, with 17 bases in between. CDR3 amino acids: CASSLGGLDQNTGELFF. In nucleotides, the CDR3 is TGCGCCAGCAGCCTTGGGGGACTCGACCAGAACACCGGGGAGCTGTTTTTT.

This clone has just one count. The V gene is TRBV19, the J gene TRBJ1-5, with 7 bases matching TRBD1. Germline assignment: CDR1 LNHDA and CDR2 SQIVND (reference sequence). The V gene end was trimmed by 5 bases and the J gene end by 7 bases; junction bases not matched to a gene: 8. The CDR3 runs 14 residues. In DNA form, the CDR3 reads TGTGCCAGTAGTCCTGACAGGGCGAAACAGCCCCAGCATTTT. Translated: CASSPDRAKQPQHF.

The V call is TRBV6-2 or TRBV6-3, the J call TRBJ1-2, with D uncertain. CDR1 MNHEY and CDR2 SVGEGT come from the germline V gene. V shed 3 bases and J shed 0 bases, with 5 bases lying between them. This CDR3 contains 13 residues. In nucleotides, the CDR3 is TGTGCCAGCAGTTATCTGGCTAACTATGGCTACACCTTC. It codes for CASSYLANYGYTF.

The CDR3 loop reads CASSLDGGSYNEQFF. In DNA, the CDR3 is TGCGCCAGCAGCTTGGACGGCGGGTCCTACAATGAGCAGTTCTTC. This rearrangement joins TRBV5-1 to TRBJ2-1; D might be TRBD2 (5 bases). The CDR3 is 15 amino acids. Deletions cut 0 bases from V and 1 base from J, with 8 bases between. From germline, CDR1 is SGHRS and CDR2 YFSETQ.

The chain recombines TRBV6-5 with TRBJ1-1; D gene uncertain. CDR1 MNHEY and CDR2 SVGAGI come from the germline V gene. The CDR3 has 12 residues. The V end lost 7 bases, the J end lost 5 bases, and 11 bases lay between the germline ends. In DNA form, the CDR3 reads TGTGCCAGCATTGGAGGGTTGACTGAAGCTTTCTTT. Residues: CASIGGLTEAFF.

This clone has a single count. The chain links TRBV7-3 to TRBJ2-2, with TRBD1 identical over 11 bases. CDR1 is SGHTA and CDR2 is FQGTGA in the germline V gene. Trimming took 5 bases from V and 7 from J; bases not matched to a gene: 6. The CDR3 spans 15 residues. Here the CDR3 DNA reads TGTGCCAGCAGCGCAAGGACAGGGGGCATCGGGGAGCTGTTTTTT. It yields the protein CASSARTGGIGELFF.

This clone appeared a single time. J is TRBJ2-1 and V is TRBV2; TRBD2 might be the D (5 bases). Germline assignment: CDR1 SNHLY and CDR2 FYNNEI. The CDR3 covers 16 residues. V was cut by 10 bases and J by 1 base, with 20 bases left in between. The CDR3 region has the DNA TGTGCCACCCTAAGAACCGAGGGTTCTTCCTACAATGAGCAGTTCTTC. It translates to CATLRTEGSSYNEQFF.

CDR3 DNA: TGTGCCAGCAGCGTCGAACCAGGGGCTGGCTACACCTTC. This encodes CASSVEPGAGYTF. The rearrangement joins TRBV28 to TRBJ1-2; D might be TRBD1 (6 bases). Trimming stripped 6 bases from V and 7 bases from J, with 15 bases between. The CDR3 runs to 13 residues. Germline CDR1 MDHEN, CDR2 SYDVKM.

The chain uses TRBV11-2 and TRBJ2-3; 7 positions agree with TRBD2. The germline V gene encodes CDR1 SGHAT and CDR2 FQNNGV. The CDR3 totals 16 residues. J was trimmed by 4 bases and V by 1 base; bases with no gene match: 8. For the CDR3, the DNA is TGTGCCAGCAGCTTAGCCGCGGGAGTCGTAGCAGATACGCAGTATTTT. Translation gives CASSLAAGVVADTQYF.

By frequency in the sample, this clone is medium-sized. The V and J genes are TRBV6-5 and TRBJ2-7; 9 bases are shared with TRBD1. The CDR3 has 15 amino acids. V was clipped by 4 bases and J by 4 bases; unmatched bases: 8. Germline V gene data show CDR1 as MNHEY and CDR2 as SVGAGI. The CDR3 here is CASSSHPDRGYEQYF. DNA of the CDR3: TGTGCCAGCAGTTCCCACCCGGACAGGGGTTACGAGCAGTACTTC.

V usage is TRBV7-9 and J usage is TRBJ1-2; D is unresolved. This CDR3 has 14 amino acids. CDR1 and CDR2 from the germline V gene are SEHNR and FQNEAQ (reference sequence). The ends were cut back, 9 bases at V and 7 bases at J, with 21 bases in the middle. This CDR3 reads CASIPGIGSGGYTF. The CDR3, as DNA: TGTGCCAGTATCCCGGGCATTGGGAGCGGTGGCTACACCTTC.

The chain uses TRBV18 and TRBJ1-2; no clear D. CDR3 length: 15 amino acids. Trimming took 4 bases from V and 0 from J, leaving 12 bases between them. Germline V CDR1 and CDR2: KGHSH, LQKENI. The CDR3 sequence is CASSLTESPNYGYTF. The CDR3 bases are TGTGCCAGCTCACTCACAGAATCCCCTAACTATGGCTACACCTTC.